This TCR beta chain was identified in a study of beta chain features in type 1 diabetes. Study information: Sorted cell examination encompassed 85 million to 130 million cells across all samples.

CDR1 is LNHDA and CDR2 is SQIVND in the germline V gene (reference sequence). The CDR3 is 17 amino acids. The trim removed 1 base at V and 4 bases at J, leaving 11 bases unmatched. The investigators reverse transcribed all of the isolated RNA, so they sequenced expressed TCRB transcripts. Clones were sequenced by immunoSEQ multiplex PCR, and TCRdb holds only the in-frame ones, with some missing. The table shows about 150,000 clones, with approximately 9.1% occurring only once. This clone was counted a few times. Its antigen is unidentified. The single heparinised draw taken from each donor contained about 110 mL of blood on average. Study-wide findings and caveats: TCRB CDR3s were moderately but significantly shorter in Type 1 diabetes patients in all four CD4+ subsets. Any role of HLA type in TCRB rearrangement remained unresolved here. In type 1 diabetes patients, VDJ junctions had fewer insertions; deletions at these junctions were more frequent.

Sequencing input: central memory CD4+ T cells from blood. The sequence derives from a woman in her twenties or thirties with type 1 diabetes. The gene calls are TRBV19 and TRBJ2-5; 8 bases are shared with TRBD2. Here the CDR3 reads CASSIASGSSSGETQYF. Written as DNA, the CDR3 is TGTGCCAGTAGTATAGCCAGCGGGAGTAGTAGCGGAGAGACCCAGTACTTC. The variable domain in full, completed from reference TRBV19 and TRBJ2-5, reads DGGITQSPKYLFRKEGQNVTLSCEQNLNHDAMYWYRQDPGQGLRLIYYSQIVNDFQKGDIAEGYSVSREKKESFPLTVTSAQKNPTAFYLCASSIASGSSSGETQYFGPGTRLLVL.